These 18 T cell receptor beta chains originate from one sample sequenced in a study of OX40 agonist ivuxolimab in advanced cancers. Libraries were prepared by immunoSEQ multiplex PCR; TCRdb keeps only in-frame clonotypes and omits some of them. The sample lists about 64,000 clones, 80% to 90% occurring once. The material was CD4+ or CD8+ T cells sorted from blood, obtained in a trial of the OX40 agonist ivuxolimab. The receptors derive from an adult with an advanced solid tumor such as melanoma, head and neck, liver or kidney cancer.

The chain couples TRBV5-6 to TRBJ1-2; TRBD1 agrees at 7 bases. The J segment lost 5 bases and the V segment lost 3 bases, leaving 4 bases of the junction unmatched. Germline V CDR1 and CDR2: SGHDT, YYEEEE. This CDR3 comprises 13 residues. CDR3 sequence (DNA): TGTGCCAGCAGCTACGACAGGGCTTATGGCTACACCTTC. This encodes CASSYDRAYGYTF.

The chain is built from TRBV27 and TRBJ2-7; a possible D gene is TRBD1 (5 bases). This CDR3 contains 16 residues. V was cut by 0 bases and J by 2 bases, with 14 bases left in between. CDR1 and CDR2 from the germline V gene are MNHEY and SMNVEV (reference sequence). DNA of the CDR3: TGTGCCAGCAGTTTATCGATCGGTCCCAGGGCCTACGAGCAGTACTTC. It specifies CASSLSIGPRAYEQYF.

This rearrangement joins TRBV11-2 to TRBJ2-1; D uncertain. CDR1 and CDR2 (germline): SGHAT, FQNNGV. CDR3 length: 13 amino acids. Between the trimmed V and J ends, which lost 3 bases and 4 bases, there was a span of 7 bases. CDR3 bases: TGTGCCAGCAGCTTTGTCCGGTACAATGAGCAGTTCTTC. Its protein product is CASSFVRYNEQFF.

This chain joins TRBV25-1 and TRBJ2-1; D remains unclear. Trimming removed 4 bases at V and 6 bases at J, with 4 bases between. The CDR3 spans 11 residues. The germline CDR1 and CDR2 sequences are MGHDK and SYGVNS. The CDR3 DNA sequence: TGTGCCAGCAGTGCCCTCAATGAGCAGTTCTTC. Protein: CASSALNEQFF.

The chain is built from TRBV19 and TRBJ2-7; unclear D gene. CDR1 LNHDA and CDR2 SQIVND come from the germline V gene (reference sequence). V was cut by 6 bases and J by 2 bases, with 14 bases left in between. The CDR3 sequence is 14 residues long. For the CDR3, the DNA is TGTGCCAGTAGCCCCGGGTCCAATACCTACGAGCAGTACTTC. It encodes CASSPGSNTYEQYF. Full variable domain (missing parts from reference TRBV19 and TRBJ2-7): DGGITQSPKYLFRKEGQNVTLSCEQNLNHDAMYWYRQDPGQGLRLIYYSQIVNDFQKGDIAEGYSVSREKKESFPLTVTSAQKNPTAFYLCASSPGSNTYEQYFGPGTRLTVT.

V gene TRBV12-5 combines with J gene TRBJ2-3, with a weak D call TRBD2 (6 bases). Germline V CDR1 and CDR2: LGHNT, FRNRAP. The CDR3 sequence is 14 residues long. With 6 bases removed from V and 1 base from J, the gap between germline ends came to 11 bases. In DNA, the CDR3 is TGTGCTAGTGGGGTGGGACTCGGCACAGATACGCAGTATTTT. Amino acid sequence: CASGVGLGTDTQYF.

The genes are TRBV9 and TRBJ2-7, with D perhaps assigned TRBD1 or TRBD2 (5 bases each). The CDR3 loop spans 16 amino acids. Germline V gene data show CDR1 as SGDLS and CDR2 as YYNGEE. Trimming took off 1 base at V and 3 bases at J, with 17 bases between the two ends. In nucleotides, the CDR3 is TGTGCCAGCAGCGTATCCGGGGAAATAGGGGTCTACGAGCAGTACTTC. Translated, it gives CASSVSGEIGVYEQYF.

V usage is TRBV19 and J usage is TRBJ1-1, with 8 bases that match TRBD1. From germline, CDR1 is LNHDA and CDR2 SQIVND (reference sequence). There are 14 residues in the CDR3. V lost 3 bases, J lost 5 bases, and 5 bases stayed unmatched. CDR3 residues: CASSMGTGWTEAFF. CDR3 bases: TGTGCCAGTAGTATGGGGACAGGTTGGACTGAAGCTTTCTTT.

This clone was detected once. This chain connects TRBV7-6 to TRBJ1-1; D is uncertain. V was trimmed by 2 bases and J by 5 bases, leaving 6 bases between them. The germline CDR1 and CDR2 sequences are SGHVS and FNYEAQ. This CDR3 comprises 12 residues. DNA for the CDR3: TGTGCCAGCAGCTTAACGGGAACTGAAGCTTTCTTT. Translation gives CASSLTGTEAFF.

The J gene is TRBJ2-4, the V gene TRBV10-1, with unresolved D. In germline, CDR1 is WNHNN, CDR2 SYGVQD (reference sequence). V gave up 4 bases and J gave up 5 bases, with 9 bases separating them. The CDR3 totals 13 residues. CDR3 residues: CASSGNLENIQYF. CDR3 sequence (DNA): TGCGCCAGCAGTGGGAACCTCGAAAACATTCAGTACTTC.

The CDR3 DNA sequence: TGCGCCAGCAGCCCTACGACGCCAGGGTTCGCAAATTCACCCCTCCACTTT. Protein product: CASSPTTPGFANSPLHF. The chain is built from TRBV4-1 and TRBJ1-6, with a tentative D call TRBD1 (5 bases). The CDR3 consists of 17 residues. Germline CDR1 reads MGHRA; CDR2 reads YSYEKL. V was trimmed by 4 bases and J by 7 bases, leaving 20 bases between them.

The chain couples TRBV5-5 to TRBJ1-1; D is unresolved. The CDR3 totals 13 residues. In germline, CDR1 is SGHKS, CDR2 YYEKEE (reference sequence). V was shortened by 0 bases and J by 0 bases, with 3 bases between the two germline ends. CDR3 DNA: TGTGCCAGCAGCTTGGGTGTGAACACTGAAGCTTTCTTT. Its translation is CASSLGVNTEAFF. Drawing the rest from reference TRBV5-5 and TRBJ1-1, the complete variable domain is DAGVTQSPTHLIKTRGQQVTLRCSPISGHKSVSWYQQVLGQGPQFIFQYYEKEERGRGNFPDRFSARQFPNYSSELNVNALLLGDSALYLCASSLGVNTEAFFGQGTRLTVV.

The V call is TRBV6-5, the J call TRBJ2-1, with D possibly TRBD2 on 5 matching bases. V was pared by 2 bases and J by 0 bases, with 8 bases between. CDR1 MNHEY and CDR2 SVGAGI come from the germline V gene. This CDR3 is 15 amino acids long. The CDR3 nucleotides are TGTGCCAGCAGTTACGGACTTGGCTCCTACAATGAGCAGTTCTTC. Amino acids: CASSYGLGSYNEQFF.

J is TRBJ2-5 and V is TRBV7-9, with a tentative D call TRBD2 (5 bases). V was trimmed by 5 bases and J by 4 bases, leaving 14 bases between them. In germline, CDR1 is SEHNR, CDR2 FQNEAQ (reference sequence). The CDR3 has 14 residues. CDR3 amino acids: CASSTQLDVETQYF. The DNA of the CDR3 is TGTGCCAGCAGCACACAACTAGACGTAGAGACCCAGTACTTC.

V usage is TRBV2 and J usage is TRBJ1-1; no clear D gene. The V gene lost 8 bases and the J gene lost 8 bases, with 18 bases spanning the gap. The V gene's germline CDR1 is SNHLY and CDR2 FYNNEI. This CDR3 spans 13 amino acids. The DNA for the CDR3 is TGTGCCAGCGGTTCAGAAGTAGGTAACGAAGCTTTCTTT. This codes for CASGSEVGNEAFF.

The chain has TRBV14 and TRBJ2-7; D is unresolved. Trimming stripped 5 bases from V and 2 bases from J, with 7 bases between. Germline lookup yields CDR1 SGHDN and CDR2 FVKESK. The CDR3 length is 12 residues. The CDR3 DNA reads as TGTGCCAGCAGCAACCTAGCCTACGAGCAGTACTTC. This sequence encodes CASSNLAYEQYF.

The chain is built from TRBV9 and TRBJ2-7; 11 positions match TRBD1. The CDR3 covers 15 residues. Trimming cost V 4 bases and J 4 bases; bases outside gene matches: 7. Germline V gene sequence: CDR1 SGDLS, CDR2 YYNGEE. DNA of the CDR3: TGTGCCAGCAGCTCCGGACAGGGGGCGCGGTACGAGCAGTACTTC. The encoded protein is CASSSGQGARYEQYF.

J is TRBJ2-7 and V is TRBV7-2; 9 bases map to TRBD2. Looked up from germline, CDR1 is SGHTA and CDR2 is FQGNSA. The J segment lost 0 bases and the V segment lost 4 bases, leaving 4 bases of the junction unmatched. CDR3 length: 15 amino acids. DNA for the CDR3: TGTGCCAGCAGCTGGAGCGGGAGGATCTCCTACGAGCAGTACTTC. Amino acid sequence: CASSWSGRISYEQYF.